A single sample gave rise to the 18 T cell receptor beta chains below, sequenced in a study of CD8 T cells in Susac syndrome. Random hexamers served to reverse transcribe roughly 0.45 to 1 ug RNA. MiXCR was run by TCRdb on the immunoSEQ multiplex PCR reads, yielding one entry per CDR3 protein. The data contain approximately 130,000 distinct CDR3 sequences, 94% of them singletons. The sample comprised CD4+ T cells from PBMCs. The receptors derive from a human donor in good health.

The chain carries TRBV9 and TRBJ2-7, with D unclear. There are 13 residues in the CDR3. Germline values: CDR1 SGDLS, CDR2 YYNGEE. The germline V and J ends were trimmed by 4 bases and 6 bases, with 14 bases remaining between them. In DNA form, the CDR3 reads TGTGCCAGCAGCATGCCTCGGCAGTGCGAGCAGTACTTC. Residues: CASSMPRQCEQYF.

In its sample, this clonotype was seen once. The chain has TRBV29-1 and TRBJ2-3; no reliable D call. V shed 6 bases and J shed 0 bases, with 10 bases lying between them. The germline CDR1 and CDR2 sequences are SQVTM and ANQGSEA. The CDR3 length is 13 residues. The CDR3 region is CSVEPRSTDTQYF. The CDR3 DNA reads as TGCAGCGTAGAACCCCGGAGCACAGATACGCAGTATTTT.

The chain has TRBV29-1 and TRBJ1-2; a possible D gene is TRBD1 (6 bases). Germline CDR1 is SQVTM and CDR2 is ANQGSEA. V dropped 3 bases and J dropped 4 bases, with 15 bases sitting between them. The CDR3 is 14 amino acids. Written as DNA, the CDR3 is TGCAGCGTTGACGGGCCAGGGGCCGGCTATGGCTACACCTTC. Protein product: CSVDGPGAGYGYTF.

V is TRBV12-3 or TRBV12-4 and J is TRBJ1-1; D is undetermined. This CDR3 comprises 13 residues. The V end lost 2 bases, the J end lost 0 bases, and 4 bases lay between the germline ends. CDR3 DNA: TGTGCCAGCAGTTTACCGGTGAACACTGAAGCTTTCTTT. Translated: CASSLPVNTEAFF.

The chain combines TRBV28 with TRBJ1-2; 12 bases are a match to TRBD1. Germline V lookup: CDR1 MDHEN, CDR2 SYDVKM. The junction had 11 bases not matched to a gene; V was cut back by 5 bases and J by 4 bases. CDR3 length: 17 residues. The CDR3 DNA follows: TGTGCCAGCAGTACGCCCTTGGGACAGGGGGCCCTCTATGGCTACACCTTC. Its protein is CASSTPLGQGALYGYTF.

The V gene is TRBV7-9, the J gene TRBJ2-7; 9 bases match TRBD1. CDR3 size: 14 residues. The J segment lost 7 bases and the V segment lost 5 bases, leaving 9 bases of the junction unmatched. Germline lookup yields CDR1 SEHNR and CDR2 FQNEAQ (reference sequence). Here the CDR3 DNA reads TGTGCCAGCAGCCCGGACAGGGGAGTGCGGGAGCAGTACTTC. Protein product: CASSPDRGVREQYF.

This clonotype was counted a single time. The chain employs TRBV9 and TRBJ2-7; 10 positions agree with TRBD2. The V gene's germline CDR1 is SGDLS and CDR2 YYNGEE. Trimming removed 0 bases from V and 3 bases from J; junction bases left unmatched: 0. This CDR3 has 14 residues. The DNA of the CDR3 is TGTGCCAGCAGCGTAGGGACTAGCGGCTACGAGCAGTACTTC. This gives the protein CASSVGTSGYEQYF.

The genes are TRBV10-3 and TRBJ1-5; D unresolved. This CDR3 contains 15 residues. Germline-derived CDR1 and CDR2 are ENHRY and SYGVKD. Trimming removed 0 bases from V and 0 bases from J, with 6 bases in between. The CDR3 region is CAISESENSNQPQHF. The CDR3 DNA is TGTGCCATCAGTGAGTCAGAAAATAGCAATCAGCCCCAGCATTTT.

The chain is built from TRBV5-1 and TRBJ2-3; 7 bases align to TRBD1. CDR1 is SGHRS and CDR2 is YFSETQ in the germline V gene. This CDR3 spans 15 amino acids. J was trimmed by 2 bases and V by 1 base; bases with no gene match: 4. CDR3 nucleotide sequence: TGCGCCAGCAGCTTGACAGGGGACCTCACAGATACGCAGTATTTT. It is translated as CASSLTGDLTDTQYF.

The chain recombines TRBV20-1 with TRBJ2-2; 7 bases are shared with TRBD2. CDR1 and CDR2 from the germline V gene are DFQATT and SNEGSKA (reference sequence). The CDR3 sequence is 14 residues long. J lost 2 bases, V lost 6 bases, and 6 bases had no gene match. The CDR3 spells CSAGIAGNTGELFF. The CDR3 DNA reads TGCAGTGCCGGGATAGCGGGCAACACCGGGGAGCTGTTTTTT.

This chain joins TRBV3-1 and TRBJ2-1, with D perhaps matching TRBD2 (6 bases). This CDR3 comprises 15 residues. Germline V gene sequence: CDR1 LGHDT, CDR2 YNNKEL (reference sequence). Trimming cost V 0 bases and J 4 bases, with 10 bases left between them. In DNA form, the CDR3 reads TGTGCCAGCAGCCAAGAACAGCGGGCGTACAATGAGCAGTTCTTC. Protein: CASSQEQRAYNEQFF.

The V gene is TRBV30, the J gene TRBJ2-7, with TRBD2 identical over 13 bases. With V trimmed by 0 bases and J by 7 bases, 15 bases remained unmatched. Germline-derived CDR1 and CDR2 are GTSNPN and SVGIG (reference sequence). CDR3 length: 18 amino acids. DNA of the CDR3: TGTGCCTGGAGTGTACTAAGGACTAGCGGGAGACTCTCGAAAGAGCAGTACTTC. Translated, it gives CAWSVLRTSGRLSKEQYF.

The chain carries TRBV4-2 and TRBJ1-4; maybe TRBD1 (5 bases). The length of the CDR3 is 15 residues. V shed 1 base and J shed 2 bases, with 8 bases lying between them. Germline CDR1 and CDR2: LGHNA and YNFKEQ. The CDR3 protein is CASSQVKGTNEKLFF. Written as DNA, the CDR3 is TGTGCCAGCAGCCAAGTGAAGGGGACTAATGAAAAACTGTTTTTT.

The CDR3 is CARGQDAEELFF. DNA for the CDR3: TGTGCCAGAGGACAGGACGCGGAGGAGCTGTTTTTT. This chain connects TRBV2 to TRBJ2-2; 7 bases agree with TRBD1. Trimming at V came to 9 bases and at J to 10 bases, leaving 8 bases not matched to a gene. Germline values: CDR1 SNHLY, CDR2 FYNNEI. The CDR3 loop spans 12 amino acids. Combining the CDR3 with reference TRBV2 and TRBJ2-2 gives the whole variable domain EPEVTQTPSHQVTQMGQEVILRCVPISNHLYFYWYRQILGQKVEFLVSFYNNEISEKSEIFDDQFSVERPDGSNFTLKIRSTKLEDSAMYFCARGQDAEELFFGEGSRLTVL.

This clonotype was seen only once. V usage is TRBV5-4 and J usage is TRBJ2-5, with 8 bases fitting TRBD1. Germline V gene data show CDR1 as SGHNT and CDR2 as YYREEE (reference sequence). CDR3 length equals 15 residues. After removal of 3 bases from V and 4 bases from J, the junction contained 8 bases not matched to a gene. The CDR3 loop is CASSWQGARGETQYF. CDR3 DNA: TGTGCCAGCAGCTGGCAGGGGGCTAGGGGAGAGACCCAGTACTTC.

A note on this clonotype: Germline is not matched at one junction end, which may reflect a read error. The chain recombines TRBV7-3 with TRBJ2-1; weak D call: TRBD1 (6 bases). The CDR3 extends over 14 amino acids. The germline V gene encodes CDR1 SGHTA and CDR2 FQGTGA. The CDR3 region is CASSLKGDAQEQLF. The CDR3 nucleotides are TGTGCCAGCAGCTTAAAGGGGGACGCCCAAGAGCAGCTCTTC.

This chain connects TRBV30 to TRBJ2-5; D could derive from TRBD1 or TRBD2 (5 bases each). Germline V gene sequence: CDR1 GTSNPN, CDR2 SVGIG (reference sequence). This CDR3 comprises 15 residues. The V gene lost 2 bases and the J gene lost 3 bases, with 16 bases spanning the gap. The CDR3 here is CAWSPTPGAEETQYF. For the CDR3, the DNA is TGTGCCTGGAGTCCCACCCCCGGGGCGGAAGAGACCCAGTACTTC. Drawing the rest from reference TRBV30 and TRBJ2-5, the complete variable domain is SQTIHQWPATLVQPVGSPLSLECTVEGTSNPNLYWYRQAAGRGLQLLFYSVGIGQISSEVPQNLSASRPQDRQFILSSKKLLLSDSGFYLCAWSPTPGAEETQYFGPGTRLLVL.

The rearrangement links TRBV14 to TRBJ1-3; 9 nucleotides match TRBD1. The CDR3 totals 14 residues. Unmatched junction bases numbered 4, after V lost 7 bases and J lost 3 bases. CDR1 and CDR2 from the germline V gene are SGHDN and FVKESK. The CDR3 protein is CASNTGGFGNTIYF. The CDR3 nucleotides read TGTGCCAGCAACACAGGGGGCTTTGGAAACACCATATATTTT.